This TCR beta chain appears in the sequencing data of a study of blood T cell repertoires in COVID-19. Background on the study: Both acute and convalescent COVID-19 samples were obtained from the United States, Italy and Spain. In each case, the material was cDNA or gDNA derived from T cells, B-cell-depleted T cells, or PBMCs.

How the authors handled the data: Estimated nucleated cell counts came from reference gene primer amplification. Assay: immunoSEQ multiplex PCR; the TCRdb copy retains only in-frame clones and omits some. The V and J calls and clone size are taken from that table; D and trimming were inferred from the DNA. The data hold some 20,000 clones, with 90% to 95% observed a single time. The sequenced sample consisted of peripheral blood. The source of this sequence is a human donor in a cohort sampled during active COVID-19.

In nucleotides, the CDR3 is TGTGCCAGCAGCTTAACAGGGGGAACTGGCGAGACCCAGTACTTC. It specifies CASSLTGGTGETQYF. This chain connects TRBV7-2 to TRBJ2-5; 8 bases line up with TRBD1. With 2 bases clipped from V and 5 bases from J, the junction kept 7 bases outside the gene matches. This CDR3 contains 15 residues. Germline V gives CDR1 SGHTA, CDR2 FQGNSA. The full variable domain, rest sourced from reference TRBV7-2 and TRBJ2-5, is GAGVSQSPSNKVTEKGKDVELRCDPISGHTALYWYRQSLGQGLEFLIYFQGNSAPDKSGLPSDRFSAERTGGSVSTLTIQRTQQEDSAVYLCASSLTGGTGETQYFGPGTRLLVL.